Listed below are T cell receptor beta chains from one sample, sequenced in a study of blood T cell repertoires in COVID-19. Sequenced by immunoSEQ multiplex PCR; TCRdb stores in-frame clones only, minus some. The table lists more than 150,000 clones, 87% of them singletons. Sequencing was done on a sample of PBMCs or T cells enriched from blood (not recorded which). Receptors were obtained from a woman aged 50 to 60 who had recovered from COVID-19. Both conserved end residues are part of each CDR3. D genes are given only for firm matches. Clone size is not always given. Where it is, it says once, few, many or a class for expanded clones.

DNA: TGCGCCAGCAGCCACTCTCCGTCGTGGAGCTCCTACAATGAGCAGTTCTTC
CDR3: CASSHSPSWSSYNEQFF
J: TRBJ2-1
D: NA
size: NA
V: TRBV4-1

DNA: TGCGCCAGCTGCAAGCGGGAGTGGGCAGATACGCAGTATTTT
CDR3: CASCKREWADTQYF
J: TRBJ2-3
D: TRBD2
size: NA
V: TRBV5-1

DNA: TGTGCCAGCAGTTTGCGCGAGCGGGGGAACGAGCAGTACTTC
CDR3: CASSLRERGNEQYF
J: TRBJ2-7
D: TRBD2
size: NA
V: TRBV27

DNA: TGTGCCAGTAGCAGAGACAGAAACACTGAAGCTTTCTTT
CDR3: CASSRDRNTEAFF
J: TRBJ1-1
D: NA
size: NA
V: TRBV19

DNA: TGTGCCAGCAGCCCAAAGACAGGGAGCTCCTACAATGAGCAGTTCTTC
CDR3: CASSPKTGSSYNEQFF
J: TRBJ2-1
D: TRBD1
size: NA
V: TRBV7-9

DNA: TGTGCCAGCAGCCTCTCCCGGGAGACCCAGTACTTC
CDR3: CASSLSRETQYF
J: TRBJ2-5
D: NA
size: NA
V: TRBV28

DNA: TGCGCCAGCAGCTCAGGGACAGGGGGACAAGAGACCCAGTACTTC
CDR3: CASSSGTGGQETQYF
J: TRBJ2-5
D: TRBD1
size: NA
V: TRBV5-1

DNA: TGTGCCAGTAGTATAGAGTTTTCGGGGCCAGCGGGAGGTGAGACCCAGTACTTC
CDR3: CASSIEFSGPAGGETQYF
J: TRBJ2-5
D: TRBD2
size: NA
V: TRBV19

DNA: TGTGCCAGCACCCCAGGACTAGCGGGAGTAGGCGAGCAGTACTTC
CDR3: CASTPGLAGVGEQYF
J: TRBJ2-7
D: TRBD2
size: NA
V: TRBV27

DNA: TGTGCCAGCAGAGCAACTAGCGGGAGCACAGATACGCAGTATTTT
CDR3: CASRATSGSTDTQYF
J: TRBJ2-3
D: TRBD2
size: NA
V: TRBV6-4

DNA: TGTGCCAGCAGTGATTGGCAGGGGGGCTACGAGCAGTACTTC
CDR3: CASSDWQGGYEQYF
J: TRBJ2-7
D: NA
size: NA
V: TRBV2

DNA: TGTGCCAGCAGCCCGGAGATGGGAGAATCTCGGTTCTTC
CDR3: CASSPEMGESRFF
J: TRBJ2-1
D: NA
size: NA
V: TRBV2

DNA: TGTGCCAGCAACCCGAAGCAGGGCAATCAGCCCCAGCATTTT
CDR3: CASNPKQGNQPQHF
J: TRBJ1-5
D: NA
size: once
V: TRBV2

DNA: TGCGCCAGCAGCCAACCCGGGACAGGGGCCTACAATGAGCAGTTCTTC
CDR3: CASSQPGTGAYNEQFF
J: TRBJ2-1
D: TRBD1
size: few
V: TRBV4-1

DNA: TGTGCCAGCAGTTTGCTAGTAAATAGCAATCAGCCCCAGCATTTT
CDR3: CASSLLVNSNQPQHF
J: TRBJ1-5
D: NA
size: few
V: TRBV28

DNA: TGTGCCAGCAGCCAAGTACTAGCCACCCAGTACTTC
CDR3: CASSQVLATQYF
J: TRBJ2-5
D: NA
size: NA
V: TRBV3-1/TRBV3-2

DNA: TGCAGCGTACGAGAGCCGAACACTGAAGCTTTCTTT
CDR3: CSVREPNTEAFF
J: TRBJ1-1
D: NA
size: NA
V: TRBV29-1

DNA: TGCGCCAGCAGCCAAGTAGCTCTAGCACTCCTACGAGGACAGTACTTC
CDR3: CASSQVALALLRGQYF
J: TRBJ2-7
D: NA
size: NA
V: TRBV4-1

DNA: TGTGCCACCAGTCACCTAGGAGGGGGCAGGCAAGAGACCCAGTACTTC
CDR3: CATSHLGGGRQETQYF
J: TRBJ2-5
D: NA
size: NA
V: TRBV24-1

DNA: TGTGCCAGCAGTCCAACAAGGACTAGCGAGCAGTACTTC
CDR3: CASSPTRTSEQYF
J: TRBJ2-7
D: TRBD2
size: NA
V: TRBV27

DNA: TGTGCCAGCAGTTCCTTAGGGGAAAGGGAAGCTTTCTTT
CDR3: CASSSLGEREAFF
J: TRBJ1-1
D: NA
size: NA
V: TRBV28

DNA: TGCGCCAGCAGCCCCCTAGGCCACGAGCAGTACTTC
CDR3: CASSPLGHEQYF
J: TRBJ2-7
D: NA
size: NA
V: TRBV5-1

DNA: TGCGCCAGCAGCCAAGCACCGGGACAGCTTATCATGAACACTGAAGCTTTCTTT
CDR3: CASSQAPGQLIMNTEAFF
J: TRBJ1-1
D: TRBD1
size: NA
V: TRBV4-3

DNA: TGTGCCAGCAGCGCGCGCATTTCGACTGGAAACACCATATATTTT
CDR3: CASSARISTGNTIYF
J: TRBJ1-3
D: NA
size: NA
V: TRBV21-1

DNA: TGTGCCAGCAGCCCGACCTCCGGGACAGGGGTTAGCTATGGCTACACCTTC
CDR3: CASSPTSGTGVSYGYTF
J: TRBJ1-2
D: TRBD1
size: NA
V: TRBV7-8

DNA: TGTGCCAGCAGCGGGAGTGAGCAGTTCTTC
CDR3: CASSGSEQFF
J: TRBJ2-1
D: NA
size: NA
V: TRBV9

DNA: TGTGCCAGCCGAGTGAGCGGGAGGGCAAATGAGCAGTTCTTC
CDR3: CASRVSGRANEQFF
J: TRBJ2-1
D: TRBD2
size: NA
V: TRBV19

DNA: TGTGCCAGCAGCTTACGGGGGGGGTCACTAGCGGGAGATTACAATGAGCAGTTCTTC
CDR3: CASSLRGGSLAGDYNEQFF
J: TRBJ2-1
D: TRBD2
size: NA
V: TRBV7-2

DNA: TGTGCCAGTAGTATGGGACTTTTTACCGGGGAGCTGTTTTTT
CDR3: CASSMGLFTGELFF
J: TRBJ2-2
D: NA
size: NA
V: TRBV19

DNA: TGTGCCAGCAGCCACAATAGGGGAAATACGCAGTATTTT
CDR3: CASSHNRGNTQYF
J: TRBJ2-3
D: NA
size: NA
V: TRBV14

DNA: TGTGCCAGCAGCTTAGCTCCGGGAGTCCATGAGCAGTTCTTC
CDR3: CASSLAPGVHEQFF
J: TRBJ2-1
D: NA
size: NA
V: TRBV11-2

DNA: TGTGCCAGCAGGTGGGGACAGGGAGGTAGCTATGGCTACACCTTC
CDR3: CASRWGQGGSYGYTF
J: TRBJ1-2
D: TRBD1
size: NA
V: TRBV2

DNA: TGTGCCAGCAGTTCACCGGGACTAGCAAATGAGCAGTTCTTC
CDR3: CASSSPGLANEQFF
J: TRBJ2-1
D: TRBD2
size: NA
V: TRBV13

DNA: TGTGCCAGCAGCCACGTCGTGGGCGGGGACTACGAGCAGTACTTC
CDR3: CASSHVVGGDYEQYF
J: TRBJ2-7
D: NA
size: NA
V: TRBV7-8

DNA: TGTGCCAGCGGAGACAGGGGCAACGAGTATACCTACGAGCAGTACTTC
CDR3: CASGDRGNEYTYEQYF
J: TRBJ2-7
D: TRBD1
size: NA
V: TRBV5-5

DNA: TGTGCCAGCAGTTGGGGGGGCAATCAGCCCCAGCATTTT
CDR3: CASSWGGNQPQHF
J: TRBJ1-5
D: NA
size: NA
V: TRBV28

DNA: TGCAGCGCAACAGCCTACGATGGCTACACCTTC
CDR3: CSATAYDGYTF
J: TRBJ1-2
D: NA
size: NA
V: TRBV29-1

DNA: TGTGCCAGCAGTTTAATGGGACTAGCGGGAGTGGGCGAGCAGTACTTC
CDR3: CASSLMGLAGVGEQYF
J: TRBJ2-7
D: TRBD2
size: once
V: TRBV27

DNA: TGTGCCAGCAGCCAAGGTCATTCAGGGGTCAACTCCTATAATTCACCCCTCCACTTT
CDR3: CASSQGHSGVNSYNSPLHF
J: TRBJ1-6
D: NA
size: NA
V: TRBV3-1/TRBV3-2

DNA: TGTGCCAGTAGTACCTTGAAACAGGGTGCTGGGGCCAACGTCCTGACTTTC
CDR3: CASSTLKQGAGANVLTF
J: TRBJ2-6
D: NA
size: NA
V: TRBV19

DNA: TGTGCCAGTAGCCACGGGACAGACGTAGGAAAACTGTTTTTT
CDR3: CASSHGTDVGKLFF
J: TRBJ1-4
D: TRBD1
size: NA
V: TRBV19

DNA: TGTGCCAGCAGTTCACTTATAGGTCGACAGGGGGCTGAAAAACTGTTTTTT
CDR3: CASSSLIGRQGAEKLFF
J: TRBJ1-4
D: TRBD1
size: NA
V: TRBV28

DNA: TGTGCCAGCAGTTACGAGGCGGTGTACAATGAGCAGTTCTTC
CDR3: CASSYEAVYNEQFF
J: TRBJ2-1
D: NA
size: once
V: TRBV6-2/TRBV6-3

DNA: TGTGCCAGCAGATACGCCCGGACTAGCGGGACCTACGAGCAGTACTTC
CDR3: CASRYARTSGTYEQYF
J: TRBJ2-7
D: TRBD2
size: NA
V: TRBV6-2/TRBV6-3

DNA: TGTGCCAGCAGCGGGACAGGGGGTAGCAATCAGCCCCAGCATTTT
CDR3: CASSGTGGSNQPQHF
J: TRBJ1-5
D: TRBD1
size: NA
V: TRBV6-5

DNA: TGTGCCATCAGTGAGAGCCTGGACAGGGCCGAGCAGTACTTC
CDR3: CAISESLDRAEQYF
J: TRBJ2-7
D: TRBD1
size: NA
V: TRBV10-3

DNA: TGTGCCTGGAGTGGCAGTAGGGGGCATACGGAACTGTTTTTT
CDR3: CAWSGSRGHTELFF
J: TRBJ1-4
D: TRBD1
size: few
V: TRBV30